These 12 T cell receptor beta chains share one sample of origin, sequenced in a study of early T cells in non-severe SARS-CoV-2 infection. TCRdb itself ran the 5' RACE reads through MiXCR, one entry per CDR3 protein. This table holds nearly 80,000 distinct CDR3 sequences, 9.5% to 15% found once. Sequences were obtained from whole blood. These receptors were obtained from an adult who was a healthcare worker with PCR-confirmed SARS-CoV-2 infection or an uninfected control (not recorded which).

There are many counts of this clonotype. V gene TRBV28 combines with J gene TRBJ2-7, with D unresolved. The CDR3 runs to 17 residues. The ends were cut back, 4 bases at V and 1 base at J, with 20 bases in the middle. The germline V gene encodes CDR1 MDHEN and CDR2 SYDVKM. The CDR3 is CASSSSVRPQASYEQYF. CDR3 nucleotides: TGTGCCAGCAGTTCCTCGGTTAGGCCCCAGGCGTCCTACGAGCAGTACTTC.

This clonotype was detected a few times. This chain uses TRBV29-1 with TRBJ1-1; weak D call: TRBD1 (5 bases). Trimming pared 5 bases from V and 1 base from J, leaving 5 bases between. This CDR3 spans 11 amino acids. Germline V lookup: CDR1 SQVTM, CDR2 ANQGSEA. This chain's CDR3 is CSVQGNTEAFF. As DNA, the CDR3 is TGCAGCGTTCAGGGGAACACTGAAGCTTTCTTT. Filled out from reference TRBV29-1 and TRBJ1-1, the complete variable domain reads SAVISQKPSRDICQRGTSLTIQCQVDSQVTMMFWYRQQPGQSLTLIATANQGSEATYESGFVIDKFPISRPNLTFSTLTVSNMSPEDSSIYLCSVQGNTEAFFGQGTRLTVV.

The chain carries TRBV6-1 and TRBJ2-7; TRBD2 might be the D (6 bases). The CDR3 covers 13 residues. The V gene's germline CDR1 is MNHNS and CDR2 SASEGT. V gave up 6 bases and J gave up 3 bases, with 12 bases separating them. This CDR3 reads CASRAGTFYEQYF. CDR3 coding DNA: TGTGCCAGCAGGGCCGGGACTTTCTACGAGCAGTACTTC.

The chain couples TRBV6-2 or TRBV6-3 to TRBJ1-5, with D hard to call. V shed 5 bases and J shed 3 bases, with 14 bases lying between them. This CDR3 comprises 15 residues. CDR1 and CDR2 (germline): MNHEY, SVGEGT. CDR3 nucleotide sequence: TGTGCCAGCAGTCTGTTATCAGGAGCCAATCAGCCCCAGCATTTT. Protein: CASSLLSGANQPQHF.

In this sample, this clonotype turned up many times. The V call is TRBV28, the J call TRBJ1-1, with D maybe TRBD1 (6 bases). The CDR3 runs to 13 residues. The germline CDR1 and CDR2 sequences are MDHEN and SYDVKM. The V end was cut by 4 bases, the J end by 6 bases, with 12 bases between. CDR3 nucleotide sequence: TGTGCCAGCAGTTCCCTGGGGGGGCCTGAAGCTTTCTTT. The encoded protein is CASSSLGGPEAFF.

There are many counts of this clonotype. J is TRBJ2-1 and V is TRBV11-2; 13 bases are a match to TRBD2. This CDR3 region has 18 residues. Germline V CDR1 and CDR2: SGHAT, FQNNGV. The V and J ends lost 2 bases and 0 bases, in that order; junction bases with no gene match: 4. Here the CDR3 reads CASSLRTSGSLSYNEQFF. Here the CDR3 DNA reads TGTGCCAGCAGCTTAAGGACTAGCGGGAGCCTCTCCTACAATGAGCAGTTCTTC.

Concerning this clonotype: A read error may account for a junction end that differs from germline. This chain links TRBV20-1 with TRBJ1-1; D unclear. Per the germline V gene, CDR1 is DFQATT and CDR2 is SNEGSKA (reference sequence). This CDR3 is built from 14 residues. The CDR3 nucleotides are TGCAGTGCCCCACAAAGTAGCGCCCCAACTGAAGTTTTCTTT. It codes for CSAPQSSAPTEVFF.

This clonotype has at least ten counts. The DNA for the CDR3 is TGTGCCGTGGGGAGCCTAATGAACACTGAAGCTTTCTTT. This sequence encodes CAVGSLMNTEAFF. The chain uses TRBV25-1 and TRBJ1-1; the D is unclear. Per germline, CDR1 MGHDK and CDR2 SYGVNS. The CDR3 totals 13 residues. The V end was cut by 11 bases, the J end by 0 bases, with 13 bases between.

This chain joins TRBV12-3 or TRBV12-4 and TRBJ2-7; 8 nucleotides agree with TRBD1. The CDR3 loop spans 15 amino acids. V was pared by 3 bases and J by 7 bases, with 11 bases of the junction left unmatched. In DNA form, the CDR3 reads TGTGCCAGCAGTTTTTCGCAGGGGGCTTTGGGAGAGCAGTACTTC. Translated, it gives CASSFSQGALGEQYF.

The V and J genes are TRBV6-1 and TRBJ1-2, with D perhaps matching TRBD1 (6 bases). The CDR3 covers 13 residues. The V and J ends lost 6 bases and 6 bases respectively, with 14 bases between them. Germline values: CDR1 MNHNS, CDR2 SASEGT. CDR3 bases: TGTGCCAGCAGGGAGACAGGCAGGGATGGCTACACCTTC. Amino acid sequence: CASRETGRDGYTF.

This clonotype was detected only a few times. V is TRBV9 and J is TRBJ2-5; 8 bases map to TRBD1. The CDR3 runs to 14 residues. V gave up 5 bases and J gave up 3 bases; unmatched junction bases: 6. The germline gives CDR1 SGDLS, CDR2 YYNGEE. CDR3 sequence (DNA): TGTGCCAGCAGTCTGGACAGGGCCGAAGAGACCCAGTACTTC. Translating gives CASSLDRAEETQYF.

This clonotype was found a few times. The chain carries TRBV11-2 and TRBJ2-7; maybe TRBD2 (5 bases). Between the trimmed V and J ends, which lost 5 bases and 3 bases, there was a span of 17 bases. In germline, CDR1 is SGHAT, CDR2 FQNNGV. CDR3 length equals 15 residues. The CDR3 spells CASSLRPDRDYEQYF. The CDR3 DNA follows: TGTGCCAGCAGCCTCCGTCCTGACCGGGACTACGAGCAGTACTTC.